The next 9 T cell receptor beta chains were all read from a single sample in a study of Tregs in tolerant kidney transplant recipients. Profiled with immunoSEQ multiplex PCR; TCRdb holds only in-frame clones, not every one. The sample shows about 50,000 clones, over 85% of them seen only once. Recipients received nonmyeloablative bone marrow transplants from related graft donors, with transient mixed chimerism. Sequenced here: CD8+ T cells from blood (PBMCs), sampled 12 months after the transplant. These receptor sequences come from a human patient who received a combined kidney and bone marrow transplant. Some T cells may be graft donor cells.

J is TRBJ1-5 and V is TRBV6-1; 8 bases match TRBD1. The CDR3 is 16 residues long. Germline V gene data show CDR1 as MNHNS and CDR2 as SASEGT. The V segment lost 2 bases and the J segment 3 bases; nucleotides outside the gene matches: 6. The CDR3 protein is CASSEHYRGVNQPQHF. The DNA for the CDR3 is TGTGCCAGCAGTGAACACTACAGGGGGGTCAATCAGCCCCAGCATTTT.

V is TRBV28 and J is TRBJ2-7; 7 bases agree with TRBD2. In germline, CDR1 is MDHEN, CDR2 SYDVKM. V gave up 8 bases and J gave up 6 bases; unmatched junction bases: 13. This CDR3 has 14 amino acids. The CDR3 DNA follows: TGTGCCAGCTATAGGGTGGGGGGGTTTACCGAGCAGTACTTC. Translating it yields CASYRVGGFTEQYF.

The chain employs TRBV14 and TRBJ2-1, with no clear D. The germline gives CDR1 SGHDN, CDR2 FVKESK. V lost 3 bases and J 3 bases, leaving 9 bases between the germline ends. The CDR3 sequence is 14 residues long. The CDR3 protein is CASSHDPIYNEQFF. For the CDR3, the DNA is TGTGCCAGCAGCCACGATCCTATCTACAATGAGCAGTTCTTC.

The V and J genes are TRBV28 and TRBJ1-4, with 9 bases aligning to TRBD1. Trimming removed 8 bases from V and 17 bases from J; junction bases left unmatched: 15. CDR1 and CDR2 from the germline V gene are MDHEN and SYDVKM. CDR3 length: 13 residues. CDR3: CASGNRGQVESFF. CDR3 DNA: TGTGCCAGCGGAAACAGGGGGCAAGTAGAAAGTTTTTTT.

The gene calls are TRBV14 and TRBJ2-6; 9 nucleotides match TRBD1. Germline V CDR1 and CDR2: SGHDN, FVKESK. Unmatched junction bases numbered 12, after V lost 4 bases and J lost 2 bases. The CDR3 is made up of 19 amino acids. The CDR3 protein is CASSPTKGQGGPGANVLTF. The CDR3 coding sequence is TGTGCCAGCAGCCCCACGAAGGGACAGGGAGGGCCTGGGGCCAACGTCCTGACTTTC.

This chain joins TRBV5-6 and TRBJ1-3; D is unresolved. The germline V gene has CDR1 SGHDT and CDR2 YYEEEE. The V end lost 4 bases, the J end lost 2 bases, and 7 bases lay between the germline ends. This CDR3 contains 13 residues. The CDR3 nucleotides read TGTGCCAGCAGCCTCGGGACTGGAAACACCATATATTTT. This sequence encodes CASSLGTGNTIYF.

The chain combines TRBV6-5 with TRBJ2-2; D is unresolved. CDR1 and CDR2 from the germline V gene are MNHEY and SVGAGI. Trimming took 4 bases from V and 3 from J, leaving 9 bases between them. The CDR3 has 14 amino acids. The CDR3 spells CASSWARHTGELFF. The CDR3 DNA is TGTGCCAGCAGTTGGGCCCGGCACACCGGGGAGCTGTTTTTT.

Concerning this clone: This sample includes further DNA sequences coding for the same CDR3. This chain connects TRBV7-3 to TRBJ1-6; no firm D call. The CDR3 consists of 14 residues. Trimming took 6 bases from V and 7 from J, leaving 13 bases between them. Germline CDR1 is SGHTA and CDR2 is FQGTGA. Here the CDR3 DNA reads TGTGCCAGCAGACTATCGGAACCCAATTCACCCCTCCACTTT. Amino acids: CASRLSEPNSPLHF. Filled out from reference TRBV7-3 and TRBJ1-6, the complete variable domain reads GAGVSQTPSNKVTEKGKYVELRCDPISGHTALYWYRQSLGQGPEFLIYFQGTGAADDSGLPNDRFFAVRPEGSVSTLKIQRTERGDSAVYLCASRLSEPNSPLHFGNGTRLTVT.

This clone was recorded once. The CDR3 region has the DNA TGTGCCAGTAGTACAGGGGGCCGGCAGCCCCAGCATTTT. This codes for CASSTGGRQPQHF. The rearrangement joins TRBV19 to TRBJ1-5; 8 bases fit TRBD1. This CDR3 comprises 13 residues. CDR1 LNHDA and CDR2 SQIVND come from the germline V gene (reference sequence). J lost 7 bases, V lost 4 bases, and 3 bases had no gene match. Supplemented by reference TRBV19 and TRBJ1-5, the full variable domain reads DGGITQSPKYLFRKEGQNVTLSCEQNLNHDAMYWYRQDPGQGLRLIYYSQIVNDFQKGDIAEGYSVSREKKESFPLTVTSAQKNPTAFYLCASSTGGRQPQHFGDGTRLSIL.